The 32 T cell receptor beta chains below were found in one sample sequenced in a study of cytomegalovirus exposure and HLA in healthy donors (dated by TCRdb to between 2016 and 2019). The method behind the library was the immunoSEQ multiplex PCR assay. For the multiplex PCR, a mixture combining 60 forward primers for TCR Vbeta segments and 13 reverse primers for TCR Jbeta segments was used. TCRdb obtained this table from immuneACCESS and retained in-frame rearrangements with V and J assigned. These tables miss some clones; where compared with another copy, unresolved V genes account for less than half of the shortfall, and the remainder is unexplained. Recorded for this sample are over 110,000 clones; about 79% of them occurred a single time. The top ten constitute 2.5% of the sample. Sequencing used PBMCs. The receptor source for this set is a male donor in good health and CMV-seronegative.

A few counts support this clone. The chain combines TRBV5-8 with TRBJ2-5; D not resolved. This CDR3 spans 14 amino acids. Germline assignment: CDR1 SGHTS and CDR2 YDEGEE. The V end was cut by 0 bases, the J end by 7 bases, with 13 bases between. The CDR3 reads CASSLARLARTQYF. Here the CDR3 DNA reads TGTGCCAGCAGCTTGGCTCGACTGGCGAGGACCCAGTACTTC.

The chain has TRBV27 and TRBJ2-3; unclear D gene. CDR1 and CDR2 (germline): MNHEY, SMNVEV (reference sequence). The V and J ends lost 5 bases and 0 bases respectively, with 15 bases between them. This CDR3 spans 16 amino acids. CDR3 protein: CASSPPEHTSTDTQYF. The CDR3 coding sequence is TGTGCCAGCAGTCCTCCGGAGCATACTAGCACAGATACGCAGTATTTT.

The J gene is TRBJ2-2, the V gene TRBV4-3; TRBD2 aligns across 11 bases. V lost 4 bases to trimming and J lost 2 bases; unmatched junction nucleotides: 6. The germline CDR1 and CDR2 sequences are LGHNA and YSLEER. CDR3 length equals 17 residues. CDR3 DNA sequence: TGCGCCAGCAGCCGTACCACTAGCGGGAGTAACACCGGGGAGCTGTTTTTT. It specifies CASSRTTSGSNTGELFF.

The rearrangement joins TRBV18 to TRBJ2-7; 9 bases map to TRBD2. The CDR3 extends over 14 amino acids. Germline V gives CDR1 KGHSH, CDR2 LQKENI. V lost 6 bases to trimming and J lost 3 bases; unmatched junction nucleotides: 6. The CDR3 bases are TGTGCCAGCTCCCCCGGGACTAGCTACTACGAGCAGTACTTC. Translating it yields CASSPGTSYYEQYF.

V usage is TRBV5-1 and J usage is TRBJ2-3, with TRBD1 as a possible D gene (6 bases). Germline CDR1 reads SGHRS; CDR2 reads YFSETQ. The CDR3 is made up of 14 amino acids. Trimming removed 5 bases at V and 5 bases at J, with 15 bases between. CDR3 in amino acids: CASRGGEGLDTQYF. CDR3 sequence (DNA): TGCGCCAGCAGAGGGGGAGAAGGGTTAGATACGCAGTATTTT.

V gene TRBV7-2 combines with J gene TRBJ2-5, with 12 bases identical to TRBD2. The germline CDR1 and CDR2 sequences are SGHTA and FQGNSA. CDR3 length equals 16 residues. Unmatched junction bases numbered 8, after V lost 5 bases and J lost 4 bases. CDR3 in DNA: TGTGCCAGCAGCGAATCTAGCGGGAGGGTAGGAGAGACCCAGTACTTC. Translation: CASSESSGRVGETQYF. Full variable domain (remainder filled in from reference TRBV7-2 and TRBJ2-5): GAGVSQSPSNKVTEKGKDVELRCDPISGHTALYWYRQSLGQGLEFLIYFQGNSAPDKSGLPSDRFSAERTGGSVSTLTIQRTQQEDSAVYLCASSESSGRVGETQYFGPGTRLLVL.

The chain has TRBV7-2 and TRBJ2-5; D remains ambiguous. Deletions cut 8 bases from V and 3 bases from J, with 16 bases between. Germline-derived CDR1 and CDR2 are SGHTA and FQGNSA. The CDR3 sequence is 14 residues long. In DNA form, the CDR3 reads TGTGCCAGCGAGCTTGGGTACGCGGAAGAGACCCAGTACTTC. Its translation: CASELGYAEETQYF.

The V and J genes are TRBV27 and TRBJ1-5, with D tentatively TRBD1 (5 bases). This CDR3 has 14 residues. From germline, CDR1 is MNHEY and CDR2 SMNVEV (reference sequence). V was clipped by 3 bases and J by 2 bases, with 8 bases between them. CDR3 DNA: TGTGCCAGCAGTTTCCAACAGGGCAATCAGCCCCAGCATTTT. It encodes CASSFQQGNQPQHF.

The chain links TRBV10-2 to TRBJ2-5; TRBD2 agrees at 11 bases. J lost 5 bases, V lost 6 bases, and 2 bases had no gene match. This CDR3 has 13 residues. Germline V gene lookup returns CDR1 WSHSY and CDR2 SAAADI. CDR3 sequence: CASRLAGDETQYF. The CDR3 region has the DNA TGCGCCAGCAGACTAGCGGGAGATGAGACCCAGTACTTC.

The genes are TRBV9 and TRBJ2-2; D remains ambiguous. The CDR3 loop spans 14 amino acids. Looked up from germline, CDR1 is SGDLS and CDR2 is YYNGEE. V was clipped by 2 bases and J by 3 bases, with 8 bases between them. The CDR3 region has the DNA TGTGCCAGCAGCGTGAGTGGTGACACCGGGGAGCTGTTTTTT. Protein product: CASSVSGDTGELFF.

This chain uses TRBV5-4 with TRBJ2-3; TRBD2 agrees at 8 bases. This CDR3 region has 16 residues. The V gene end was trimmed by 0 bases and the J gene end by 0 bases; junction bases not matched to a gene: 3. Per germline, CDR1 SGHNT and CDR2 YYREEE (reference sequence). The CDR3 bases are TGTGCCAGCAGCTTGGAGGTAGCGGGGAGCACAGATACGCAGTATTTT. It translates to CASSLEVAGSTDTQYF. Variable domain in full (rest from reference TRBV5-4 and TRBJ2-3): ETGVTQSPTHLIKTRGQQVTLRCSSQSGHNTVSWYQQALGQGPQFIFQYYREEENGRGNFPPRFSGLQFPNYSSELNVNALELDDSALYLCASSLEVAGSTDTQYFGPGTRLTVL.

The genes are TRBV10-3 and TRBJ2-5; D is ambiguous. The J call may be wrong; the DNA end is better matched by TRBJ2-7. Per the germline V gene, CDR1 is ENHRY and CDR2 is SYGVKD. The CDR3 sequence is 14 residues long. The CDR3 nucleotides read TGTGCCATCAGTGAGTCGGCCTCCTACTACGAGCAGTACTTC. Protein: CAISESASYYEQYF.

This chain connects TRBV20-1 to TRBJ1-2; D is unclear. This CDR3 is 11 amino acids long. The V end lost 2 bases, the J end lost 8 bases, and 9 bases lay between the germline ends. Germline assignment: CDR1 DFQATT and CDR2 SNEGSKA (reference sequence). CDR3 region: CSARLVMGYTF. CDR3 DNA sequence: TGCAGTGCTAGACTTGTAATGGGCTACACCTTC.

The chain carries TRBV6-1 and TRBJ2-7, with D possibly being TRBD2 (6 bases). This CDR3 region has 15 residues. CDR1 is MNHNS, CDR2 SASEGT, per germline. Trimming took 1 base from V and 5 from J, leaving 15 bases between them. The CDR3, as DNA: TGTGCCAGCAGTGAAGAATACGGGGGTGGCAACGAGCAGTACTTC. Protein product: CASSEEYGGGNEQYF.

Comment on this clone: The sample has other DNA sequences that encode this CDR3 too. The V and J genes are TRBV7-9 and TRBJ2-7; no reliable D call. Germline V gene sequence: CDR1 SEHNR, CDR2 FQNEAQ (reference sequence). The CDR3 has 11 residues. V was pared by 4 bases and J by 2 bases, with 3 bases between. In DNA form, the CDR3 reads TGTGCCAGCAGCTCTACCTACGAGCAGTACTTC. This codes for CASSSTYEQYF. The full variable domain, with the rest looked up from reference TRBV7-9 and TRBJ2-7, is DTGVSQNPRHKITKRGQNVTFRCDPISEHNRLYWYRQTLGQGPEFLTYFQNEAQLEKSRLLSDRFSAERPKGSFSTLEIQRTEQGDSAMYLCASSSTYEQYFGPGTRLTVT.

This clone occurred a few times. The V call is TRBV6-4, the J call TRBJ2-1; 10 nucleotides match TRBD2. The CDR3 is made up of 16 amino acids. CDR1 MRHNA and CDR2 SNTAGT come from the germline V gene. J lost 5 bases, V lost 4 bases, and 8 bases had no gene match. The CDR3 sequence is CASSVPLAGDNNEQFF. The CDR3 DNA sequence: TGTGCCAGCAGTGTCCCCCTAGCGGGAGATAACAATGAGCAGTTCTTC.

The chain uses TRBV9 and TRBJ2-2, with TRBD2 matching 8 bases. This CDR3 region has 17 residues. With 0 bases clipped from V and 3 bases from J, the junction kept 7 bases outside the gene matches. Germline V gives CDR1 SGDLS, CDR2 YYNGEE. The CDR3 region has the DNA TGTGCCAGCAGCGTAGATCGCTTAGCGGGATACACCGGGGAGCTGTTTTTT. Translation gives CASSVDRLAGYTGELFF.

The genes are TRBV6-5 and TRBJ2-7, with TRBD2 identical over 11 bases. The CDR3 extends over 16 amino acids. V lost 0 bases to trimming and J lost 2 bases; unmatched junction nucleotides: 3. Germline V gene lookup returns CDR1 MNHEY and CDR2 SVGAGI. DNA of the CDR3: TGTGCCAGCAGTTACTCGGGGACTAGCGGAGCCTACGAGCAGTACTTC. Protein sequence: CASSYSGTSGAYEQYF.

In DNA, the CDR3 is TGTGCCAGCAGCTTACTAGCGGGAGAGAGGGAGCAGTACTTC. Translated, it gives CASSLLAGEREQYF. The J gene is TRBJ2-7, the V gene TRBV7-8; 10 bases are shared with TRBD2. Germline assignment: CDR1 SGHVS and CDR2 FQNEAQ. V lost 2 bases to trimming and J lost 7 bases; unmatched junction nucleotides: 5. This CDR3 comprises 14 residues.

The chain recombines TRBV28 with TRBJ1-6; no clear D gene. Germline CDR1 reads MDHEN; CDR2 reads SYDVKM. CDR3 length: 15 amino acids. Trimming removed 4 bases from V and 6 bases from J, with 13 bases in between. CDR3 residues: CASSSSGWANSPLHF. The DNA for the CDR3 is TGTGCCAGCAGTTCTTCAGGCTGGGCTAATTCACCCCTCCACTTT.

This clone appeared once. CDR3 sequence: CASSLASGSTGELFF. CDR3 bases: TGTGCCAGCAGCTTAGCCAGCGGTTCCACCGGGGAGCTGTTTTTT. The V gene is TRBV7-3, the J gene TRBJ2-2, with D possibly matching TRBD2 (5 bases). Germline V gene data show CDR1 as SGHTA and CDR2 as FQGTGA. CDR3 size: 15 residues. V was cut by 2 bases and J by 4 bases, with 11 bases left in between.

V is TRBV4-2 and J is TRBJ2-7, with 9 bases aligning to TRBD1. Looked up from germline, CDR1 is LGHNA and CDR2 is YNFKEQ. This CDR3 has 13 residues. The J segment lost 7 bases and the V segment lost 4 bases, leaving 5 bases of the junction unmatched. The CDR3 DNA follows: TGTGCCAGCAGCCCGGGACAGGGAGGGGAGCAGTACTTC. Protein: CASSPGQGGEQYF.

The chain links TRBV27 to TRBJ1-2; no definite D call. The CDR3 loop spans 14 amino acids. CDR1 is MNHEY and CDR2 is SMNVEV in the germline V gene (reference sequence). V lost 1 base and J lost 4, with 10 bases in between. In DNA form, the CDR3 reads TGTGCCAGCAGTTTATTAAGGGCGGGCTATGGCTACACCTTC. Translating it yields CASSLLRAGYGYTF.

This clone occurred once. The chain employs TRBV9 and TRBJ1-2; 9 bases match TRBD1. The CDR3 consists of 14 residues. Trimming took 4 bases from V and 8 from J; bases not matched to a gene: 9. Per the germline V gene, CDR1 is SGDLS and CDR2 is YYNGEE. As DNA, the CDR3 is TGTGCCAGCAGCTCACCGGGACAGGGCTCCGGCTACACCTTC. Its protein is CASSSPGQGSGYTF.

V usage is TRBV5-1 and J usage is TRBJ2-7; D gene ambiguous. The V end lost 1 base, the J end lost 2 bases, and 10 bases lay between the germline ends. The germline CDR1 and CDR2 sequences are SGHRS and YFSETQ. The CDR3 is 14 amino acids. CDR3 residues: CASSLRRPAYEQYF. For the CDR3, the DNA is TGCGCCAGCAGCTTGCGGCGGCCCGCCTACGAGCAGTACTTC.

This CDR3 is CASSQSGINTGELFF. The CDR3 DNA sequence: TGTGCCAGCAGCCAAAGCGGGATCAACACCGGGGAGCTGTTTTTT. The J gene is TRBJ2-2, the V gene TRBV7-9; 7 bases are a match to TRBD2. Unmatched junction bases numbered 5, after V lost 5 bases and J lost 2 bases. Per germline, CDR1 SEHNR and CDR2 FQNEAQ (reference sequence). This CDR3 is built from 15 residues.

The chain recombines TRBV27 with TRBJ2-7; a weak D match, TRBD2 (5 bases). This CDR3 has 14 residues. Germline V lookup: CDR1 MNHEY, CDR2 SMNVEV (reference sequence). V shed 8 bases and J shed 7 bases, with 21 bases lying between them. The CDR3 is CASSPGIDLSEQYF. The CDR3 DNA follows: TGTGCCAGCTCTCCGGGGATTGATCTGAGTGAGCAGTACTTC.

This sequence joins TRBV10-3 and TRBJ1-3; D is unclear. Germline assignment: CDR1 ENHRY and CDR2 SYGVKD. The ends were cut back, 3 bases at V and 4 bases at J, with 13 bases in the middle. The CDR3 extends over 15 amino acids. CDR3 sequence: CAISDGVTSGNTIYF. As DNA, the CDR3 is TGTGCCATCAGTGACGGGGTAACGTCCGGAAACACCATATATTTT.

The chain is built from TRBV27 and TRBJ1-2; the D is unclear. V was pared by 6 bases and J by 8 bases, with 19 bases between. Per the germline V gene, CDR1 is MNHEY and CDR2 is SMNVEV (reference sequence). The CDR3 contains 14 residues. The CDR3: CASSLNNGEGGYTF. The CDR3 DNA sequence: TGTGCCAGCAGCCTAAATAACGGGGAAGGCGGCTACACCTTC.

The CDR3 nucleotides read TGTGCCAGCAGCTTAGCTCCCGGGGTCGAGCAGTACTTC. Translation: CASSLAPGVEQYF. This chain links TRBV7-6 with TRBJ2-7; TRBD2 is a possible D gene (5 bases). This CDR3 contains 13 residues. Germline V gene sequence: CDR1 SGHVS, CDR2 FNYEAQ. Trimming pared 0 bases from V and 6 bases from J, leaving 9 bases between.

V and J are TRBV4-1 and TRBJ2-7, with 9 bases lining up with TRBD2. The CDR3 length is 17 residues. CDR1 is MGHRA and CDR2 is YSYEKL in the germline V gene. After removal of 1 base from V and 3 bases from J, the junction contained 10 bases not matched to a gene. The CDR3 region is CASSQAPLTSGSYEQYF. The CDR3 coding sequence is TGCGCCAGCAGCCAAGCTCCCCTGACTAGCGGCAGCTACGAGCAGTACTTC.

The CDR3 here is CASSAGTWVNTGELFF. The CDR3 DNA is TGTGCCAGCAGCGCGGGCACATGGGTAAACACCGGGGAGCTGTTTTTT. This sequence joins TRBV7-9 and TRBJ2-2, with D tentatively TRBD2 (5 bases). Germline V gene sequence: CDR1 SEHNR, CDR2 FQNEAQ (reference sequence). Trimming took 5 bases from V and 2 from J, leaving 15 bases between them. There are 16 residues in the CDR3.